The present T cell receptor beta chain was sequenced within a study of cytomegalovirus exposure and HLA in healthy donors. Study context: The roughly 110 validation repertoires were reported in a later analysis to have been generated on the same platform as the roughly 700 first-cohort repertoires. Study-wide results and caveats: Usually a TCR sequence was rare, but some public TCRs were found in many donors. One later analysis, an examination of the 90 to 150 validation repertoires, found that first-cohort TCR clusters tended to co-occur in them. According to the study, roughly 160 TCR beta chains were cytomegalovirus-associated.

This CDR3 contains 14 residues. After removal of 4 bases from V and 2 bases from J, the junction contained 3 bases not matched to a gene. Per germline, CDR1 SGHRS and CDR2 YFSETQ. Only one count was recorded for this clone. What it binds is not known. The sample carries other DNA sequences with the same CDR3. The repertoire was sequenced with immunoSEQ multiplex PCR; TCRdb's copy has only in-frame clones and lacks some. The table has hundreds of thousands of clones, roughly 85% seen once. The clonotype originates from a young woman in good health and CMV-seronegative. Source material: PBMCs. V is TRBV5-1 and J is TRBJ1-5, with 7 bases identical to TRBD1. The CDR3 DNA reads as TGCGCCAGCAGCCTTACAGGGGGCAATCAGCCCCAGCATTTT. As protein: CASSLTGGNQPQHF.